Listed here is a single T cell receptor beta chain. The antigen is undetermined. TCRdb's copy holds only in-frame clones and misses some; the assay was immunoSEQ multiplex PCR. The data contain 400,000 or so clones, just over 95% of them singletons. The sample is drawn from a study of shared clonotypes between healthy human individuals. Looked up from germline, CDR1 is SGHDT and CDR2 is YYEEEE. The CDR3 extends over 12 amino acids. V was trimmed by 4 bases and J by 3 bases, leaving 4 bases between them. Whole-study results and caveats: Clonotype sharing across several donors was observed for around 4.5% of naive CD4 clonotypes. Only blood underwent sampling, and tissue repertoires likely differ. Among the subsets, naive ones generally showed larger estimated richness than memory ones.

The sample consisted of memory CD8+ T cells sorted from blood. The subset is: CD45RO+ cells pooled with CCR7-negative TemRA cells. The chain uses TRBV5-6 and TRBJ2-2; D not certain. The origin of this receptor is a man aged 30 to 45 in good health. Here the CDR3 DNA reads TGTGCCAGCAGCCTTTACACCGGGGAGCTGTTTTTT. It is translated as CASSLYTGELFF.